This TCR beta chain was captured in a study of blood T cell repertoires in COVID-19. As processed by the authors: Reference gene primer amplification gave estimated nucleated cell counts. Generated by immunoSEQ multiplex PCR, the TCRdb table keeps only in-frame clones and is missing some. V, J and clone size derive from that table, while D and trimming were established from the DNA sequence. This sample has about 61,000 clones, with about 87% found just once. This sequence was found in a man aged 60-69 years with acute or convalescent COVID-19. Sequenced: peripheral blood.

The CDR3 sequence: CAIVRGTGRGDGYTF. DNA for the CDR3: TGTGCCATCGTCCGGGGGACCGGGAGAGGGGATGGCTACACCTTC. V gene TRBV10-3 combines with J gene TRBJ1-2, with TRBD1 as a possible D gene (5 bases). Looked up from germline, CDR1 is ENHRY and CDR2 is SYGVKD. The CDR3 consists of 15 residues. V was clipped by 8 bases and J by 6 bases, with 22 bases between them.